Listed below are T cell receptor beta chains from one sample, sequenced in a study of T cells after yellow fever vaccination. TCRdb ran MiXCR on the 5' RACE reads and lists one entry per CDR3 protein. The data hold about 340,000 distinct CDR3 sequences, with 3% to 4.5% observed a single time. This material consisted of PBMCs, taken 5 days after the yellow fever booster vaccination. The receptors originated from a man between 18 and 35 years old who received the YFV17D yellow fever vaccine. CDR3s include the opening cysteine and the closing phenylalanine or tryptophan. A D gene is named only where the DNA matches it firmly. Clone size appears in some rows only: once, few, many, or a class for an expanded clone.

d_call: NA; j_call: TRBJ1-2; v_call: TRBV12-3/TRBV12-4; clone_size: NA; cdr3_nt: TGTGCCAGCAGCCTCGACAGGCGGAACTTCTATGGCTACACCTTC; cdr3_aa: CASSLDRRNFYGYTF
d_call: NA; j_call: TRBJ2-7; v_call: TRBV6-2/TRBV6-3; clone_size: many; cdr3_nt: TGTGCCAGCAGCAGAAGCGCCAACGAGCAGTACTTC; cdr3_aa: CASSRSANEQYF
d_call: NA; j_call: TRBJ2-1; v_call: TRBV20-1; clone_size: few; cdr3_nt: TGCAGTGCTAGACTCTTGAATGAGCAGTTCTTC; cdr3_aa: CSARLLNEQFF
d_call: NA; j_call: TRBJ2-2; v_call: TRBV7-2; clone_size: many; cdr3_nt: TGTGCCAGCAGCTTAAGGCCAACAGGGATTTTTTTATCCGGGGAGCTGTTTTTT; cdr3_aa: CASSLRPTGIFLSGELFF
d_call: TRBD1; j_call: TRBJ2-1; v_call: TRBV12-5; clone_size: NA; cdr3_nt: TGTGCTAGTGGTTTGGTAAGAGCAGGGGGCTCCTACAATGAGCAGTTCTTC; cdr3_aa: CASGLVRAGGSYNEQFF
d_call: NA; j_call: TRBJ1-5; v_call: TRBV20-1; clone_size: few; cdr3_nt: TGCAGTGCTACCGCTAGAGGATTACTAGCGACAACCCATTTT; cdr3_aa: CSATARGLLATTHF
d_call: NA; j_call: TRBJ1-2; v_call: TRBV5-6; clone_size: NA; cdr3_nt: TGTGCCAGCAGCTTAGGACACCTCCTCTACTATGGCTACACCTTC; cdr3_aa: CASSLGHLLYYGYTF
d_call: TRBD1; j_call: TRBJ2-1; v_call: TRBV15; clone_size: few; cdr3_nt: TGTGCCACCAGCAGGCCAGGGGGCACGGATGAGCAGTTCTTC; cdr3_aa: CATSRPGGTDEQFF
d_call: TRBD1; j_call: TRBJ1-5; v_call: TRBV6-2/TRBV6-3; clone_size: NA; cdr3_nt: TGTGCCAGCAGTTACTCGATAGGGGGCCCGAATCAGCCCCAGCATTTT; cdr3_aa: CASSYSIGGPNQPQHF
d_call: NA; j_call: TRBJ2-3; v_call: TRBV5-6; clone_size: NA; cdr3_nt: TGTGCCAGCAGCGGGCGGAGGTCCATACTCCCAGATACGCAGTATTTT; cdr3_aa: CASSGRRSILPDTQYF
d_call: TRBD1; j_call: TRBJ2-5; v_call: TRBV5-6; clone_size: many; cdr3_nt: TGTGCCAGCAGCTATAAGACAGGGCCGATAGAGGAGACCCAGTACTTC; cdr3_aa: CASSYKTGPIEETQYF
d_call: NA; j_call: TRBJ1-6; v_call: TRBV15; clone_size: few; cdr3_nt: TGTGCCACCACAAAAGGAGGAACTACTAATTCACCCCTCCACTTT; cdr3_aa: CATTKGGTTNSPLHF
d_call: NA; j_call: TRBJ2-1; v_call: TRBV7-8; clone_size: NA; cdr3_nt: TGTGCCAGCAGCTTCCGAGGGACCTCCTACAATGAGCAGTTCTTC; cdr3_aa: CASSFRGTSYNEQFF
d_call: NA; j_call: TRBJ1-4; v_call: TRBV5-1; clone_size: many; cdr3_nt: TGCGCCAGCAGCTTGGATCCGCGGGGGGCGGGAGAAAAACTGTTTTTT; cdr3_aa: CASSLDPRGAGEKLFF
d_call: NA; j_call: TRBJ1-5; v_call: TRBV24-1; clone_size: NA; cdr3_nt: TGTGCCACCAGTGGGGAGCGAGGCCCTCAGCCCCAGCATTTT; cdr3_aa: CATSGERGPQPQHF
d_call: NA; j_call: TRBJ2-5; v_call: TRBV9; clone_size: NA; cdr3_nt: TGTGCCAGCAGCGTAGACCGCGGGACCCAAGAGACCCAGTACTTC; cdr3_aa: CASSVDRGTQETQYF
d_call: NA; j_call: TRBJ1-5; v_call: TRBV28; clone_size: many; cdr3_nt: TGTGCCAGCAGTTTCGAAGACGGTGGGTACGGCAATCAGCCCCAGCATTTT; cdr3_aa: CASSFEDGGYGNQPQHF